This T cell receptor beta chain was sequenced during a study of T cell changes during pregnancy in multiple sclerosis. The CDR3 has 15 amino acids. Germline V gene lookup returns CDR1 MNHNY and CDR2 SVGAGI (reference sequence). The V and J ends lost 8 bases and 2 bases, in that order; junction bases with no gene match: 8. Sequenced by immunoSEQ multiplex PCR; TCRdb stores in-frame clones only, minus some. The table includes approximately 63,000 clones, 92% detected once. The V and J genes are TRBV6-6 and TRBJ2-3, with 9 bases aligning to TRBD1. This material consisted of peripheral blood, taken in the third trimester of pregnancy. The TCR originated in a female donor in good health, enrolled as a control in a pregnancy study. This chain's CDR3 is CASGPGQGHTDTQYF. Written as DNA, the CDR3 is TGTGCCAGCGGTCCCGGACAGGGGCACACAGATACGCAGTATTTT.